This paragraph reports one TCR beta chain. The antigen is undetermined. These data belong to a study of cytomegalovirus exposure and HLA in healthy donors. The PCR made use of 60 Vbeta and 13 Jbeta primers. Data came from immunoSEQ multiplex PCR; TCRdb stores just in-frame clones and leaves some out. The repertoire holds 150,000 to 200,000 clones, with around 75% as singletons. Study conclusions and caveats: Overall, approximately 150 TCR beta chains were annotated as cytomegalovirus-associated. Across donors, presence/absence analyses took sequencing depth to be roughly uniform. Reported performance of the classifier showed diagnosis of cytomegalovirus status with high specificity and sensitivity.

CDR1 SGHRS and CDR2 YFSETQ come from the germline V gene. The junction had 3 bases not matched to a gene; V was cut back by 0 bases and J by 6 bases. There are 13 residues in the CDR3. This chain uses TRBV5-1 with TRBJ2-7; 7 bases agree with TRBD1. The clonotype originates from a woman aged 40 to 55 in good health and CMV-seropositive. Sequencing was done on a sample of PBMCs. CDR3 sequence: CASSLEGAREQYF. In DNA, the CDR3 is TGCGCCAGCAGCTTGGAGGGGGCCCGCGAGCAGTACTTC.